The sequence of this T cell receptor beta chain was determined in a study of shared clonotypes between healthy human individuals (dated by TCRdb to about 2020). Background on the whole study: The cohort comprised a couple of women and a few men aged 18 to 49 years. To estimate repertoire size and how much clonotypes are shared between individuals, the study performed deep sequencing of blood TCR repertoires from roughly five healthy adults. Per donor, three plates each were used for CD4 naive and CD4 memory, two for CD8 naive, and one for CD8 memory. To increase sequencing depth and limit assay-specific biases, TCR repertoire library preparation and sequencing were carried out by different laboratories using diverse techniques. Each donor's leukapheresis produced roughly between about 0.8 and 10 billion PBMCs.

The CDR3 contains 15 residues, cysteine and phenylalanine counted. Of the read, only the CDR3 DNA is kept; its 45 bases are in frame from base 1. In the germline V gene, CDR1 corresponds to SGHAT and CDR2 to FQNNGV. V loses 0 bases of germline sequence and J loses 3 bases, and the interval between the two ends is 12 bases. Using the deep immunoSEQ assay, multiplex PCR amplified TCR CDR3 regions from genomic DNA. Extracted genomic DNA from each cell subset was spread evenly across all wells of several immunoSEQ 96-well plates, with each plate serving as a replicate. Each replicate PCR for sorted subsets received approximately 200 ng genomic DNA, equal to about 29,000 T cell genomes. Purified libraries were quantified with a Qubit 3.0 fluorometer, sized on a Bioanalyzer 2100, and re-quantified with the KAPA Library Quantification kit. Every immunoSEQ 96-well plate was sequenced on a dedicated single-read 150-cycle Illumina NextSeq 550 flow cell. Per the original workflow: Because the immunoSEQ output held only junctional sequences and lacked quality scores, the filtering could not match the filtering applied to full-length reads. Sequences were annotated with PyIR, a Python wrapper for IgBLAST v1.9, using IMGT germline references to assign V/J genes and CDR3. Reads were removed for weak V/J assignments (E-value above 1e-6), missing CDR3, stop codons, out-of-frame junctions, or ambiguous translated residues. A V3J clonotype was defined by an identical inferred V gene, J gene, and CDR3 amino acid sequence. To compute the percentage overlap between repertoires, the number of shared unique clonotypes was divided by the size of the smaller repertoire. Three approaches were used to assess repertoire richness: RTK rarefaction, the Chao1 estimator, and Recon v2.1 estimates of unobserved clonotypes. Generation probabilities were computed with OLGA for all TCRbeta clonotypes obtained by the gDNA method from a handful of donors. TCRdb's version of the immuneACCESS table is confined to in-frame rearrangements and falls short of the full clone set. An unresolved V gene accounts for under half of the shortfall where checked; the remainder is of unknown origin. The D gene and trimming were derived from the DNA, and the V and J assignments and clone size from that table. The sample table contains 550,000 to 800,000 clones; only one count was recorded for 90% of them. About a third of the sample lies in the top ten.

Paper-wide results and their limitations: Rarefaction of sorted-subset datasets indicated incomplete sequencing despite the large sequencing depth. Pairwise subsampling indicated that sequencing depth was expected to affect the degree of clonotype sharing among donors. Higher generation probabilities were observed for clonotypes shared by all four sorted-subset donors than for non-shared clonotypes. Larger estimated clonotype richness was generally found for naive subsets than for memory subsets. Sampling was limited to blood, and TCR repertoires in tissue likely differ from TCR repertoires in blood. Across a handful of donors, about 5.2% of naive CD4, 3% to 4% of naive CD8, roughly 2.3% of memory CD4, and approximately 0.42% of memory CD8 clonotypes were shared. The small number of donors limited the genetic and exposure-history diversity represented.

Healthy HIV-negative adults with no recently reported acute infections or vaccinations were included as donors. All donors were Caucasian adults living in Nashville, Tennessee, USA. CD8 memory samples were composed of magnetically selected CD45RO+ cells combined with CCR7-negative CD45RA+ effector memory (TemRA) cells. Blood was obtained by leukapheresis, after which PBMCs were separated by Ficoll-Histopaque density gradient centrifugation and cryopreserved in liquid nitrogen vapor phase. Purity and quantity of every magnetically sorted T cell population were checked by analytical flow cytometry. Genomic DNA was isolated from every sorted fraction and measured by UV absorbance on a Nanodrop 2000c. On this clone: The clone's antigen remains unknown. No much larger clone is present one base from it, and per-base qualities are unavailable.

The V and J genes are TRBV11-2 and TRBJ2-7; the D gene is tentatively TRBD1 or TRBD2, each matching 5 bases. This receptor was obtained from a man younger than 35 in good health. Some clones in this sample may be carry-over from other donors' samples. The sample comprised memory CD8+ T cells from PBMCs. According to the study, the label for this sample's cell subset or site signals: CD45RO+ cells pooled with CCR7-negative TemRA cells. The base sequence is TGTGCCAGCAGCTTAGACCCAGGGACCCTCTACGAGCAGTACTTC. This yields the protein CASSLDPGTLYEQYF.